This TCR beta chain was captured in a study of cytomegalovirus exposure and HLA in healthy donors. The CDR3 covers 14 residues. Study conclusions and caveats: Across HLA loci, a later analysis found differing TCR association rates, with DRB1 most and HLA-C fewest.

With respect to this clone: Its antigen is not identified.

A multiplex PCR was run with 60 Vbeta primers and 13 Jbeta primers. Produced via immunoSEQ multiplex PCR; TCRdb's table is partial and in-frame only. Of roughly 200,000 clones in the sample, over 65% were seen once. Sequences were obtained from PBMCs. This rearrangement joins TRBV21-1 to TRBJ1-2. TRBV21-1 is shown as a pseudogene. This TCR came from a man aged 35-49 years in good health and CMV-seropositive. This CDR3 is CASSKPGLPVGYTF. CDR3 nucleotides: TGTGCCAGCAGCAAACCAGGACTCCCTGTTGGCTACACCTTC.